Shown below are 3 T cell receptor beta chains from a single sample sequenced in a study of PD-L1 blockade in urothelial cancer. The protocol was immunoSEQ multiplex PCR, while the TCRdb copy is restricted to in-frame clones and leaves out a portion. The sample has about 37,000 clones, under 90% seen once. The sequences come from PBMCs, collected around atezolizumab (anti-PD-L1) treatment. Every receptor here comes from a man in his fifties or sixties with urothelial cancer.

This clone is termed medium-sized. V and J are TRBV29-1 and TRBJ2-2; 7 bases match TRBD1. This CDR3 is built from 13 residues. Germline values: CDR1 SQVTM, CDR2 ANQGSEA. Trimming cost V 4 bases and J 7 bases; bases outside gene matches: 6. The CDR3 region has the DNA TGCAGCGTTGGGGACAGAGCTAACGGGGAGCTGTTTTTT. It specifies CSVGDRANGELFF.

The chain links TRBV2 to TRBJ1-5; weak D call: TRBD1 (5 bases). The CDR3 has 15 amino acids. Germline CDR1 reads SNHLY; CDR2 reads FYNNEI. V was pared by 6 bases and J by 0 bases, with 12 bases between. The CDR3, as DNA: TGTGCCAGCAGGGCGGGACTCAGTAGCAATCAGCCCCAGCATTTT. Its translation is CASRAGLSSNQPQHF.

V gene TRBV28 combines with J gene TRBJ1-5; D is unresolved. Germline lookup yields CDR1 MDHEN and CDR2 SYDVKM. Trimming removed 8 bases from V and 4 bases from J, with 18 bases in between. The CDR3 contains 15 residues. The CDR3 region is CASQRPPLENQPQHF. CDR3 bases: TGTGCCAGCCAGCGCCCGCCCCTGGAGAATCAGCCCCAGCATTTT.